This entry features one T cell receptor (beta chain) sequence. Its antigen is still unknown. Regarding time point: recipient sample about 28 days before transplant, after cytoreduction. Method: immunoSEQ multiplex PCR; TCRdb's copy keeps in-frame clones and lacks some. This sample has roughly 50,000 clones; 85% to 90% occur once, and the top ten carry 4.5% to 6.5%. This specimen comes from a study of T cell clonotyping in hematopoietic cell transplantation. The wider study: Recipients' pretransplant samples followed cytoreduction. Regarding the study as a whole: Cells were unsorted, so CD4 and CD8 contributions were not separated.

CDR1 PRHDT and CDR2 FYEKMQ come from the germline V gene (reference sequence). The V gene lost 5 bases and the J gene lost 2 bases, with 6 bases spanning the gap. The length of the CDR3 is 12 residues. V is TRBV13 and J is TRBJ1-1; unclear D gene. The source material was peripheral blood mononuclear cells, sampled before stem cell transplant. The sequence derives from a man between 60 and 75 years old with biphenotypic leukemia. Some clones in this sample may be carry-over from other donors' samples. CDR3 DNA: TGTGCCAGCAGCGGACTAAACACTGAAGCTTTCTTT. Amino acids: CASSGLNTEAFF.